The 6 T cell receptor beta chains below come from one sample, sequenced in a study of blood T cells in healthy people across ages (dated by TCRdb to between 2015 and 2016). The library was built by means of 5' RACE. Data came from an Illumina HiSeq 2500. A second roughly 7 to 12 cycle PCR used a sample-barcoded 5' primer and a J-beta primer mix. In TCRdb, the public reads were trimmed at Q25 with fastp and aligned with MiXCR, with productive beta chains retained. Rows merge per CDR3 protein into single entries with the most common DNA and genes. This sample comprises fewer than 950,000 distinct CDR3 sequences, roughly 50% of them detected only once. The ten largest make up about 42% of the sample. The sequenced sample was blood. The receptors stem from a man older than 75 in good health.

The chain combines TRBV14 with TRBJ2-1, with TRBD2 matching 10 bases. Germline CDR1 is SGHDN and CDR2 is FVKESK. This CDR3 region has 17 residues. V lost 1 base, J lost 2 bases, and 5 bases stayed unmatched. The CDR3, as DNA: TGTGCCAGCAGCCAAGCCCGGACTAGCGGAGCCTACAATGAGCAGTTCTTC. Amino acid sequence: CASSQARTSGAYNEQFF.

A remark on this clonotype: With a much larger clone just one base away, this may be a read error. The genes are TRBV7-2 and TRBJ2-5; possible D gene TRBD1, 5 bases. The CDR3 loop spans 12 amino acids. Trimming removed 5 bases from V and 5 bases from J, with 9 bases in between. Germline CDR1 is SGHTA and CDR2 is FQGNSA. Here the CDR3 reads CASSQGKETQYF. CDR3 nucleotides: TGTGCCAGCAGCCAGGGTAAGGAGACCCAGTACTTC. The whole variable domain, remainder taken from reference TRBV7-2 and TRBJ2-5, is GAGVSQSPSNKVTEKGKDVELRCDPISGHTALYWYRQSLGQGLEFLIYFQGNSAPDKSGLPSDRFSAERTGGSVSTLTIQRTQQEDSAVYLCASSQGKETQYFGPGTRLLVL.

This chain links TRBV20-1 with TRBJ2-4; 8 bases align to TRBD1. In germline, CDR1 is DFQATT, CDR2 SNEGSKA (reference sequence). This CDR3 is built from 15 residues. V trimming: 6 bases; J trimming: 13 bases; junction bases outside the gene matches: 20. The CDR3: CSASFRGPLGDEQYF. The CDR3 region has the DNA TGCAGTGCCTCCTTCAGGGGGCCCCTAGGGGATGAGCAGTACTTC.

In this sample, this clonotype turned up a few times. As DNA, the CDR3 is TGCGCCAGCACCTCTGACAAAGCCGTTGGAGGCTACACCTTC. It encodes CASTSDKAVGGYTF. This chain connects TRBV4-1 to TRBJ1-2, with D hard to call. Germline V lookup: CDR1 MGHRA, CDR2 YSYEKL. The CDR3 sequence is 14 residues long. Trimming shortened V by 7 bases and J by 8 bases, and 20 bases separated the two germline ends.

The chain has TRBV2 and TRBJ2-3, with 7 bases that match TRBD2. The germline CDR1 and CDR2 sequences are SNHLY and FYNNEI. Unmatched junction bases numbered 23, after V lost 6 bases and J lost 14 bases. This CDR3 is built from 16 residues. As DNA, the CDR3 is TGTGCCAGCAGAGCCCTGGGAAAGCGGGAACACAGATACGCGTATTTT. Its translation is CASRALGKREHRYAYF.

This clonotype was counted between two and nine times. This chain connects TRBV6-2 or TRBV6-3 to TRBJ2-7; D is undetermined. This CDR3 has 11 amino acids. The V end lost 2 bases, the J end lost 7 bases, and 6 bases lay between the germline ends. Germline values: CDR1 MNHEY, CDR2 SVGEGT. CDR3 in DNA: TGTGCCAGCAGTTACAGAACAGAGCAGTACTTC. This translates into CASSYRTEQYF.